This record covers a single T cell receptor (beta chain). Its antigen remains unknown. This specimen comes from a study of cytomegalovirus exposure and HLA in healthy donors. The V gene end was trimmed by 4 bases and the J gene end by 8 bases; junction bases not matched to a gene: 2. The CDR3 spans 12 residues. Germline V gene lookup returns CDR1 SNHLY and CDR2 FYNNEI. Primers for the PCR totalled 60 Vbeta and 13 Jbeta. The table came from immunoSEQ multiplex PCR; TCRdb's copy has only in-frame clones and leaves some out. This table has 150,000 or so clones, roughly 80% appearing once. The study's findings and limits: Accurate prediction of HLA-A and HLA-B alleles (for most subjects) was reportedly achieved from TCR beta sequences. Specificity of three CMV-associated chains for CMV antigens was verified in vitro. After further analysis at a later stage, 15,000 to 20,000 TCR beta sequences were associated with HLA alleles at 0.05 false discovery rate. For most TCR beta V segments, an earlier analysis put the productive rate at about 90% or about 30% of the time.

The chain links TRBV2 to TRBJ2-1; 7 nucleotides agree with TRBD2. Sequencing used PBMCs. The receptor was derived from a man aged 18 to 30 in good health and CMV-seronegative. The CDR3: CASSGGRDEQFF. CDR3 DNA sequence: TGTGCCAGCAGTGGAGGGAGGGATGAGCAGTTCTTC.